This T cell receptor beta chain was sequenced for a study of cytomegalovirus exposure and HLA in healthy donors. The CDR3 covers 17 residues. Germline loops: CDR1 SGHDT, CDR2 YYEEEE. The ends were cut back, 1 base at V and 2 bases at J, with 15 bases in the middle. Amplification used 60 Vbeta primers and 13 Jbeta primers. Repertoires were generated with immunoSEQ multiplex PCR, while TCRdb's copy carries only in-frame clones and drops some. The sample carries 150,000 to 200,000 clones, about four fifths recorded once. The chain links TRBV5-6 to TRBJ2-2; D possibly corresponds to TRBD1 (6 bases). Sequenced input: PBMCs. This receptor was taken from a boy aged 5-17 years in good health and CMV-seronegative. The CDR3 DNA is TGTGCCAGCAGCTTGTCTATATGGGGGCCCAACACCGGGGAGCTGTTTTTT. Its translation: CASSLSIWGPNTGELFF.